This TCR beta chain originates from a study of CD8 T cells in ankylosing spondylitis. Points from the study as a whole: Blood from ankylosing spondylitis patients appeared to carry a characteristic roughly 8-variant TCR beta motif. Disease-linked clones had a CD8+ phenotype and relatively low frequency in peripheral blood. The authors reported significant enrichment of disease-linked clones in matched ankylosing spondylitis synovial fluid.

This CDR3 is built from 16 residues. TCRdb re-analysed the 5' RACE reads in MiXCR, keeping a single row per CDR3 protein. Counted here are approximately 350,000 distinct CDR3 sequences, roughly 15% occurring once; the ten biggest clones make up 1.1%. This clonotype has just a few counts. No antigen is known for it. The genes are TRBV21-1 and TRBJ1-2; no check of the table's D call, TRBD1, against the DNA was made. TRBV21-1 is noted as a pseudogene. The sequenced sample was blood, either unsorted or a sorted T cell fraction (not recorded which). This receptor was identified in a male donor with ankylosing spondylitis or in good health (not recorded which). CDR3 DNA sequence: TGTGCCAGCAGCAAAAGCCGTCGGACAGCCCGCTATGGCTACACCTTC. Residues: CASSKSRRTARYGYTF.